These 9 T cell receptor beta chains were all obtained from the same sample, sequenced in a study of brain metastases from non-small cell lung cancer (dated by TCRdb to between 2018 and 2021). The library was obtained by the immunoSEQ multiplex PCR assay. Held by TCRdb, this immuneACCESS table contains in-frame sequences only and omits some clones. Under half of the omission traces to an unresolved V gene where checked; the cause of the rest is unknown. For this sample the table gives some 3,400 clones, of which roughly 95% were detected only once. Approximately 2% of the sample goes to the ten largest clones. The sample taken for sequencing was tumor-adjacent normal tissue. The origin of the receptors is a donor aged 40 or over with non-small cell lung cancer.

The DNA for the CDR3 is TGTGCCTGGAGTGGGATGAGCATTCAGTACTTC. Residues: CAWSGMSIQYF. V gene TRBV30 combines with J gene TRBJ2-4; unclear D gene. The ends were cut back, 1 base at V and 9 bases at J, with 7 bases in the middle. This CDR3 contains 11 residues. Germline V gene lookup returns CDR1 GTSNPN and CDR2 SVGIG (reference sequence). Full variable domain (rest looked up from reference TRBV30 and TRBJ2-4): SQTIHQWPATLVQPVGSPLSLECTVEGTSNPNLYWYRQAAGRGLQLLFYSVGIGQISSEVPQNLSASRPQDRQFILSSKKLLLSDSGFYLCAWSGMSIQYFGAGTRLSVL.

The V gene is TRBV27, the J gene TRBJ2-7; D may be TRBD2 (5 bases). The CDR3 sequence is 14 residues long. V was shortened by 3 bases and J by 2 bases, with 11 bases between the two germline ends. Germline V lookup: CDR1 MNHEY, CDR2 SMNVEV (reference sequence). CDR3 region: CASSFSGQTYEQYF. In nucleotides, the CDR3 is TGTGCCAGCAGTTTCAGCGGCCAGACCTACGAGCAGTACTTC.

This rearrangement joins TRBV5-8 to TRBJ1-2; D is unclear. V was cut by 6 bases and J by 5 bases, with 14 bases left in between. The CDR3 spans 13 residues. Germline CDR1 is SGHTS and CDR2 is YDEGEE. CDR3 sequence: CASTPNSAYGYTF. CDR3 nucleotide sequence: TGTGCCAGCACCCCTAATTCTGCATATGGCTACACCTTC.

The chain combines TRBV9 with TRBJ2-3, with TRBD2 identical over 8 bases. CDR1 is SGDLS, CDR2 YYNGEE, per germline. V lost 3 bases, J lost 4 bases, and 4 bases stayed unmatched. CDR3 size: 14 residues. The CDR3 reads CASSGRLAPDTQYF. The CDR3 nucleotides read TGTGCCAGCAGCGGTAGACTAGCGCCAGATACGCAGTATTTT. Full variable domain (outside the CDR3, taken from reference TRBV9 and TRBJ2-3): DSGVTQTPKHLITATGQRVTLRCSPRSGDLSVYWYQQSLDQGLQFLIQYYNGEERAKGNILERFSAQQFPDLHSELNLSSLELGDSALYFCASSGRLAPDTQYFGPGTRLTVL.

The chain is built from TRBV27 and TRBJ1-1; 8 bases are shared with TRBD1. The germline V gene encodes CDR1 MNHEY and CDR2 SMNVEV (reference sequence). The V gene end was trimmed by 6 bases and the J gene end by 10 bases; junction bases not matched to a gene: 16. The CDR3 totals 15 residues. The chain's CDR3 is CASRPRQGTAWGAFF. CDR3 sequence (DNA): TGTGCCAGCAGACCCCGACAGGGGACTGCCTGGGGAGCTTTCTTT.

The V and J genes are TRBV21-1 and TRBJ1-2. TRBV21-1 is a pseudogene locus. CDR3 length: 13 residues. CDR3 sequence: CASPRGSAYGYTF. In DNA, the CDR3 is TGTGCCAGCCCGCGGGGGTCCGCCTATGGCTACACCTTC.

This chain joins TRBV5-4 and TRBJ2-1; TRBD2 aligns across 15 bases. Germline V gene lookup returns CDR1 SGHNT and CDR2 YYREEE (reference sequence). V gave up 3 bases and J gave up 0 bases; unmatched junction bases: 7. CDR3 length: 19 amino acids. The CDR3 bases are TGTGCCAGCAGCTACGGACTAGCGGGAGGGCGGAGCTCCTACAATGAGCAGTTCTTC. It is translated as CASSYGLAGGRSSYNEQFF.

V is TRBV5-6 and J is TRBJ2-7, with TRBD1 as a possible D gene (6 bases). This CDR3 has 16 residues. Looked up from germline, CDR1 is SGHDT and CDR2 is YYEEEE. V lost 4 bases, J lost 3 bases, and 20 bases lay in between. CDR3 sequence reads: CASSPLGAGSVYEQYF. CDR3 nucleotides: TGTGCCAGCAGCCCATTGGGGGCAGGGAGCGTCTACGAGCAGTACTTC.

The rearrangement joins TRBV2 to TRBJ1-1; the D is unclear. Trimming removed 9 bases at V and 0 bases at J, with 11 bases between. Germline CDR1 is SNHLY and CDR2 is FYNNEI. The CDR3 consists of 13 residues. CDR3 DNA: TGTGCCAGTCGGAAAGATATGAACACTGAAGCTTTCTTT. Translated: CASRKDMNTEAFF.